The 28 T cell receptor beta chains reported below all come from one sample, sequenced in a study of CD8 T cells in ankylosing spondylitis. Via MiXCR, TCRdb re-called the 5' RACE reads, giving one row per CDR3 protein. The sample records over 100,000 distinct CDR3 sequences, around 10% being singletons. The sequencing sample was made of blood, either unsorted or a sorted T cell fraction (not recorded which). The source of these receptors is a female donor with ankylosing spondylitis or in good health (not recorded which).

This clonotype was counted ten times or more. The J gene is TRBJ2-3, the V gene TRBV5-1, with 8 bases matching TRBD1. Germline CDR1 reads SGHRS; CDR2 reads YFSETQ. V shed 5 bases, J shed 5 bases, and the junction held 4 bases outside the gene matches. CDR3 length equals 13 residues. Written as DNA, the CDR3 is TGCGCCAGCAGGGGACAGGAGAAAGATACGCAGTATTTT. This encodes CASRGQEKDTQYF.

This clonotype occurred once. With a much larger clone just one base away, this may be a read error. This chain links TRBV5-5 with TRBJ1-1; D gene unclear. Trimming stripped 1 base from V and 3 bases from J, with 13 bases between. The CDR3 is made up of 15 amino acids. CDR1 and CDR2 from the germline V gene are SGHKS and YYEKEE (reference sequence). CDR3: CASSLRPSLDTEAFF. CDR3 DNA: TGTGCCAGCAGCTTGCGGCCGTCCCTAGACACTGAAGCTTTCTTT.

This clonotype was recorded a few times. V usage is TRBV5-1 and J usage is TRBJ2-5; D may be TRBD1 or TRBD2 (5 bases each). The V and J ends lost 6 bases and 2 bases respectively, with 17 bases between them. The germline V gene has CDR1 SGHRS and CDR2 YFSETQ. CDR3 length equals 15 residues. CDR3 sequence reads: CASKPTGTEQETQYF. The CDR3 DNA reads as TGCGCCAGCAAACCGACCGGGACGGAACAAGAGACCCAGTACTTC.

This chain connects TRBV9 to TRBJ1-2; D is possibly TRBD1 (5 bases). From germline, CDR1 is SGDLS and CDR2 YYNGEE. V was trimmed by 0 bases and J by 2 bases, leaving 8 bases between them. The CDR3 runs 14 residues. The chain's CDR3 is CASSVGQQNYGYTF. CDR3 nucleotides: TGTGCCAGCAGCGTAGGACAGCAGAACTATGGCTACACCTTC.

To note about this clonotype: This may be a read error, as it is one base from a much larger clone. V and J are TRBV3-1 and TRBJ2-7; D perhaps matches TRBD2 (5 bases). The germline gives CDR1 LGHDT, CDR2 YNNKEL (reference sequence). The CDR3 loop spans 17 amino acids. The DNA for the CDR3 is TGTGCCAGCTGCCAAGTGGCTAGCTTCCCTACGGCTGGAGAGCAGTACTTC. It encodes CASCQVASFPTAGEQYF.

J is TRBJ2-1 and V is TRBV3-1; D possibly corresponds to TRBD2 (5 bases). This CDR3 has 16 amino acids. In germline, CDR1 is LGHDT, CDR2 YNNKEL (reference sequence). Between the trimmed V and J ends, which lost 4 bases and 8 bases, there was a span of 21 bases. The CDR3, as DNA: TGTGCCAGCAGCCGCCAGATGCGAGGGAGTGGTGATGAGCAGTTCTTC. It is translated as CASSRQMRGSGDEQFF.

This clonotype appeared many times. V and J are TRBV12-3 or TRBV12-4 and TRBJ2-2; 7 nucleotides match TRBD2. The CDR3 has 17 amino acids. The J segment lost 5 bases and the V segment lost 2 bases, leaving 11 bases of the junction unmatched. The CDR3 DNA follows: TGTGCCAGCAGTTTAACCTGGGGGGGGGAGGGGACCGGGGAGCTGTTTTTT. Translation gives CASSLTWGGEGTGELFF.

This clonotype was seen many times. The gene calls are TRBV7-6 and TRBJ1-5; D gene ambiguous. V gave up 1 base and J gave up 3 bases, with 4 bases separating them. The CDR3 runs to 13 residues. Germline values: CDR1 SGHVS, CDR2 FNYEAQ. CDR3 nucleotides: TGTGCCAGCAGCTTAGAGGACAATCAGCCCCAGCATTTT. This sequence encodes CASSLEDNQPQHF.

V gene TRBV7-3 combines with J gene TRBJ1-5; D ambiguous. V was trimmed by 2 bases and J by 7 bases, leaving 6 bases between them. Germline loops: CDR1 SGHTA, CDR2 FQGTGA. This CDR3 comprises 12 residues. CDR3 in amino acids: CASSLECQPQHF. The CDR3 DNA reads TGTGCCAGCAGCTTAGAGTGCCAGCCCCAGCATTTT.

This clonotype was seen many times. The chain carries TRBV5-1 and TRBJ1-1; tentative D call: TRBD1 (5 bases). The germline V and J ends were trimmed by 0 bases and 1 base, with 10 bases remaining between them. CDR1 is SGHRS and CDR2 is YFSETQ in the germline V gene. This CDR3 has 15 amino acids. CDR3 bases: TGCGCCAGCAGCTTGGAGGGACGTGGGAACACTGAAGCTTTCTTT. Its protein product is CASSLEGRGNTEAFF.

The chain employs TRBV28 and TRBJ1-5; a possible D gene is TRBD1 (6 bases). V lost 6 bases and J lost 0, with 24 bases in between. This CDR3 has 19 amino acids. The germline V gene encodes CDR1 MDHEN and CDR2 SYDVKM. This chain's CDR3 is CASSFGRGAVSYSNQPQHF. CDR3 nucleotides: TGTGCCAGCAGCTTTGGGAGGGGGGCCGTTTCATATAGCAATCAGCCCCAGCATTTT.

At least ten counts were recorded for this clonotype. The J gene is TRBJ1-1, the V gene TRBV27, with a weak D call TRBD1 (5 bases). The CDR3 has 13 amino acids. Deletions cut 2 bases from V and 5 bases from J, with 9 bases between. Per germline, CDR1 MNHEY and CDR2 SMNVEV (reference sequence). The CDR3 spells CASSLGGVTEAFF. The CDR3, as DNA: TGTGCCAGCAGTTTAGGGGGGGTTACTGAAGCTTTCTTT.

This clonotype came up a few times. The chain has TRBV7-2 and TRBJ1-4; D gene ambiguous. This CDR3 has 15 amino acids. The germline V gene encodes CDR1 SGHTA and CDR2 FQGNSA. V lost 4 bases and J 8 bases, leaving 17 bases between the germline ends. The DNA of the CDR3 is TGTGCCAGCAGCTCCGCTGACTCTCGATTCGAAAAACTGTTTTTT. This translates into CASSSADSRFEKLFF.

This clonotype was picked up many times. The V call is TRBV28, the J call TRBJ1-1; the D is unclear. Per germline, CDR1 MDHEN and CDR2 SYDVKM. The CDR3 consists of 11 residues. The ends were cut back, 2 bases at V and 6 bases at J, with 4 bases in the middle. In nucleotides, the CDR3 is TGTGCCAGCAGTTTAACTTCTGAAGCTTTCTTT. Translation gives CASSLTSEAFF.

There are many counts of this clonotype. J is TRBJ1-1 and V is TRBV5-5; 11 nucleotides line up with TRBD1. V gave up 4 bases and J gave up 5 bases; unmatched junction bases: 7. In germline, CDR1 is SGHKS, CDR2 YYEKEE (reference sequence). The CDR3 is 15 amino acids. CDR3 in amino acids: CASSRWTGGGTEAFF. The CDR3 bases are TGTGCCAGCAGCCGATGGACAGGGGGCGGGACTGAAGCTTTCTTT.

This clonotype came up many times. The chain links TRBV5-1 to TRBJ2-1; D remains unclear. The V end was cut by 2 bases, the J end by 5 bases, with 8 bases between. The germline V gene encodes CDR1 SGHRS and CDR2 YFSETQ. The CDR3 sequence is 13 residues long. The CDR3 region is CASSFYPDNEQFF. The CDR3 bases are TGCGCCAGCAGCTTTTATCCTGACAATGAGCAGTTCTTC.

This clonotype showed up many times. Being one base from a much bigger clone, this may be a read error. The chain has TRBV7-7 and TRBJ2-2, with 7 positions matching TRBD1. Trimming cost V 5 bases and J 4 bases; bases outside gene matches: 4. This CDR3 has 14 residues. The germline CDR1 and CDR2 sequences are SSHAT and FNYEAQ (reference sequence). Written as DNA, the CDR3 is TGTGCCAGCAGCCCAGACAGGGCCACCGGGGAGCTGTTTTTT. This translates into CASSPDRATGELFF.

This clonotype was counted at least ten times. This CDR3 reads CASSLNALGADTQYF. For the CDR3, the DNA is TGTGCCAGCAGCTTAAACGCCCTGGGGGCAGATACGCAGTATTTT. The V and J genes are TRBV11-3 and TRBJ2-3, with D tentatively TRBD1 or TRBD2 (5 bases each). This CDR3 is built from 15 residues. The V and J ends lost 2 bases and 4 bases respectively, with 13 bases between them. Germline V gene sequence: CDR1 SGHNT, CDR2 YENEEA.

A few counts support this clonotype. The chain has TRBV6-2 or TRBV6-3 and TRBJ2-7; 10 nucleotides line up with TRBD2. The junction had 4 bases not matched to a gene; V was cut back by 7 bases and J by 1 base. Germline V CDR1 and CDR2: MNHEY, SVGEGT. The CDR3 is made up of 14 amino acids. In DNA form, the CDR3 reads TGTGCCAGCAATCTACTAGCGGGGTCCTACGAGCAGTACTTC. Protein: CASNLLAGSYEQYF.

This clonotype was observed a few times. This chain connects TRBV5-1 to TRBJ2-3, with D uncertain. Germline loops: CDR1 SGHRS, CDR2 YFSETQ. This CDR3 is built from 13 residues. Trimming took off 4 bases at V and 5 bases at J, with 11 bases between the two ends. Here the CDR3 reads CASSRVIRDTQYF. The CDR3, as DNA: TGCGCCAGCAGCAGGGTCATTAGAGATACGCAGTATTTT.

The sample holds many counts of this clonotype. The chain employs TRBV5-1 and TRBJ1-2; TRBD1 matches 8 bases. Germline V lookup: CDR1 SGHRS, CDR2 YFSETQ. CDR3 length equals 15 residues. The J segment lost 4 bases and the V segment lost 5 bases, leaving 10 bases of the junction unmatched. The CDR3: CASRRGQEPFYGYTF. The CDR3 DNA follows: TGCGCCAGCAGGAGGGGACAGGAACCGTTCTATGGCTACACCTTC.

This clonotype was seen many times. The chain links TRBV28 to TRBJ1-2; maybe TRBD1 (5 bases). V was trimmed by 8 bases and J by 6 bases, leaving 16 bases between them. The CDR3 consists of 13 residues. The germline V gene has CDR1 MDHEN and CDR2 SYDVKM. The CDR3 reads CASPGQGGDGYTF. The CDR3 DNA reads TGTGCCAGCCCCGGGCAGGGAGGGGATGGCTACACCTTC.

V usage is TRBV11-2 and J usage is TRBJ2-5; a possible D gene is TRBD2 (5 bases). The length of the CDR3 is 14 residues. The V end lost 5 bases, the J end lost 4 bases, and 14 bases lay between the germline ends. The germline V gene encodes CDR1 SGHAT and CDR2 FQNNGV. The CDR3 protein is CASSPSGGAETQYF. CDR3 bases: TGTGCCAGCAGCCCAAGCGGTGGCGCAGAGACCCAGTACTTC. The variable domain in full, with the rest retrieved from reference TRBV11-2 and TRBJ2-5, is EAGVAQSPRYKIIEKRQSVAFWCNPISGHATLYWYQQILGQGPKLLIQFQNNGVVDDSQLPKDRFSAERLKGVDSTLKIQPAKLEDSAVYLCASSPSGGAETQYFGPGTRLLVL.

The V call is TRBV2, the J call TRBJ2-5; no clear D. Trimming removed 3 bases from V and 5 bases from J, with 13 bases in between. The CDR3 contains 14 residues. CDR1 and CDR2 (germline): SNHLY, FYNNEI. The CDR3 DNA is TGTGCCAGCAGTGACTCACATGGATGGGAGACCCAGTACTTC. It yields the protein CASSDSHGWETQYF. The full variable domain, with the rest looked up from reference TRBV2 and TRBJ2-5, is EPEVTQTPSHQVTQMGQEVILRCVPISNHLYFYWYRQILGQKVEFLVSFYNNEISEKSEIFDDQFSVERPDGSNFTLKIRSTKLEDSAMYFCASSDSHGWETQYFGPGTRLLVL.

This clonotype was counted ten times or more. V is TRBV7-3 and J is TRBJ2-1, with D unclear. The CDR3 is made up of 14 amino acids. V was cut by 2 bases and J by 6 bases, with 11 bases left in between. The V gene's germline CDR1 is SGHTA and CDR2 FQGTGA. The CDR3 protein is CASSLRPLPNEQFF. In DNA form, the CDR3 reads TGTGCCAGCAGCTTACGGCCCTTACCCAATGAGCAGTTCTTC.

This clonotype was observed at least ten times. The chain uses TRBV12-3 or TRBV12-4 and TRBJ1-2; weak D call: TRBD1 (6 bases). Trimming removed 7 bases at V and 7 bases at J, with 16 bases between. This CDR3 has 13 amino acids. This CDR3 is CASNLRGSFGYTF. The CDR3 DNA reads TGTGCCAGCAATCTCAGGGGTTCTTTTGGCTACACCTTC.

Comments on this clonotype: A much larger clone lies a single base off, so this may be a read error. V and J are TRBV9 and TRBJ2-1, with D uncertain. CDR1 and CDR2 from the germline V gene are SGDLS and YYNGEE. CDR3 length equals 16 residues. CDR3 nucleotide sequence: TGTGCCAGCGGCGTAGATTACTCTTTCTCCTACAATGAGCAGTTCTTC. Amino acid sequence: CASGVDYSFSYNEQFF.

This clonotype was observed many times. This chain connects TRBV30 to TRBJ2-3; tentative D call: TRBD2 (5 bases). The CDR3 sequence is 12 residues long. The germline V and J ends were trimmed by 3 bases and 4 bases, with 8 bases remaining between them. CDR1 and CDR2 (germline): GTSNPN, SVGIG (reference sequence). CDR3 DNA sequence: TGTGCCTGGAGCGAGGGCCCAGATACGCAGTATTTT. It encodes CAWSEGPDTQYF. Filled out from reference TRBV30 and TRBJ2-3, the complete variable domain reads SQTIHQWPATLVQPVGSPLSLECTVEGTSNPNLYWYRQAAGRGLQLLFYSVGIGQISSEVPQNLSASRPQDRQFILSSKKLLLSDSGFYLCAWSEGPDTQYFGPGTRLTVL.